This TCR beta chain was recorded in a study of blood T cell repertoires in COVID-19 (dated by TCRdb to the early 2020s). With respect to the entire study: The collaborator samples originated in the United States, Italy and Spain and spanned the acute and convalescent phases of COVID-19. The material from the prospective study consisted of cDNA or gDNA derived from T cells, B-cell-depleted T cells, or PBMCs. The dataset comprised deeply sampled blood TCRbeta repertoires from subjects exposed to, actively infected with, or recovered from COVID-19. A freely available public database, intended as a resource for researchers studying the immune response to SARS-CoV-2, is where the repertoires were released. The samples were drawn from the first 160 participants of the ongoing ImmuneRACE study and from some 1,300 subjects provided by 6 global collaborators. Nearly every sample came with metadata listing a de-identified subject ID, COVID-19 status, age in years and sex. Where available, HLA class I and class II types were taken from metadata supplied by the sample provider and were not determined by assay-based typing. General study outcomes and caveats: How much clinical and demographic metadata was included differed by source and by participant, and the metadata was provided uncurated.

A second Seattle source provided samples from volunteer blood donors who had recovered from COVID-19. Whole blood was collected in K2EDTA tubes by collaborating institutions according to the institutions' own protocols. Collaborator samples were shipped for TCRbeta analysis as frozen whole blood, isolated PBMCs, or DNA extracted from either sample type. In its sample, this clone was seen a few times. No antigen is known for it. No much larger clonotype is one base removed from it; base qualities were not supplied. The immunoSEQ Assay, a bias-controlled multiplex PCR, was used to amplify TCRbeta CDR3 regions from genomic DNA. In the authors' own workflow: The number of nucleated cells in each sample was estimated by amplification of reference gene primers within the assay. To quantify the absolute abundance of each unique TCRbeta CDR3 rearrangement, sequence reads were collapsed and filtered. For each sample, productive Simpson clonality was calculated as the square root of Simpson's diversity index across productive rearrangements. In its TCRdb copy, this immuneACCESS table keeps in-frame sequences only and misses some clones. Where compared with another copy, unresolved V genes explain less than half of these, and the others have no known cause. V, J and clone size derive from that table, while D and trimming were established from the DNA sequence. The sample has about 170,000 clones on record, over 75% of them singletons. 0.95% to 1.5% of the sample rests with the top ten.

Looking up the germline V gene yields CDR1 KGHDR and CDR2 SFDVKD. A distance of 18 bases separates the germline ends of V and J, which lose 5 bases and 5 bases respectively. The CDR3 starts with the cysteine, ends with the phenylalanine, and has 16 residues. The kept DNA is CDR3 alone, 48 bases in frame from the first base. The sample comprised peripheral blood. The source of this sequence is a man in his fifties or sixties who had recovered from COVID-19. The chain couples TRBV24-1 to TRBJ2-1; a tentative D match to TRBD1 spans 6 bases. The DNA sequence reads TGTGCCACCAGTGCCTCGGACAGACCACGAAACAATGAGCAGTTCTTC. This translates into CATSASDRPRNNEQFF.